This entry concerns a single TCR beta chain. In its sample, this clonotype was seen a few times. Its cognate antigen has yet to be identified. No base-level quality is on record; no much larger clone is a single base apart. Trimming takes 5 bases from V and 2 bases from J, and the germline ends sit 13 bases apart. From its cysteine to its phenylalanine, the CDR3 spans 14 amino acids. Left in the record is the CDR3 DNA by itself, 42 bases read in frame from the first base. Looking up the germline V gene (reference sequence) yields CDR1 DFQATT and CDR2 SNEGSKA. For unsorted PBMC libraries, 2 million PBMCs were used after storage in RNAlater at -80 degrees C until RNA extraction. The multiple sclerosis patients were enrolled in a US clinical protocol that evaluated disease progression with magnetic resonance imaging. Peripheral blood underwent Ficoll-Hypaque density gradient centrifugation to isolate PBMCs, which were then cryopreserved in liquid nitrogen.

The record originates from a study of neurological immune-mediated disorders (dated by TCRdb to the late 2010s). About the investigation overall: Among the roughly 35 multiple sclerosis patients, relapsing-remitting MS accounted for some 30 and secondary progressive MS accounted for 3. Using UMI-based sequencing, the study compared peripheral blood TCR-beta repertoires from patients with HTLV-I-associated myelopathy (HAM/TSP), patients with multiple sclerosis, and healthy controls. Alongside PBMC samples, the set of about 97 TCR-beta libraries contained longitudinal samples, technical triplicates, and paired CD4+ and CD8+ T-cell subsets that had been sorted. The cohort included approximately 68 subjects: about 15 with HAM/TSP, about 34 with multiple sclerosis, and around 20 healthy controls. The full study reports these points: Expanded clones from different subjects shared no identical CDR3 amino acid sequences, which suggests that TCR-beta repertoires were private in all groups. The MS cluster showed no association with clinical or MRI features, and the authors stated that larger cohorts are needed. Phylogenetic analysis grouped repertoires from 18 of 34 MS patients into a cluster of related CDR3 sequences, suggesting a possible repertoire-level signature. TCR clonal expansion was highest in HAM/TSP patients and lowest in MS patients, with MS patients falling below even healthy controls.

To synthesize cDNA, template-switch 5'RACE was performed with a primer carrying a 10-nucleotide random unique molecular identifier so that each TCR transcript was tagged. Each sequencing run produced over 160 million TCR-beta sequences covering 15-18 subjects. The RNeasy kit was used for extraction of total RNA. The KAPA Real-time Library Amplification kit was used to amplify TCR-beta VDJ regions with primers targeting the TCR constant region and the 5'RACE anchor. Sample indexes and Illumina adaptors were added in a first PCR, and a second PCR then increased library yield. After Ampure bead purification, the TCR product of roughly 650 bp was size-selected on a 2% E-gel SizeSelection system. Before pooling, libraries had their quality checked on a Bioanalyzer, their concentration measured with Qubit, and their quantity determined with the Kapa Library Quantification kit. An Illumina HiSeq 2500 was used to sequence the libraries paired-end at 2 x 150 bp. To increase sequence diversity, roughly 24-32% phiX was spiked into each library pool. Under the source paper's analysis protocol: The UMI-based MiGEC pipeline processed quality-filtered reads and removed over 80% of raw TCR sequences during error correction. IMGT germline references were used for alignment of VDJ genes, and clonotypes were defined by a unique CDR3 amino acid sequence together with V-J genes. Clonal expansion, Shannon diversity and CDR3 relatedness (CalcPairwiseDistances, ClusterSamples) were evaluated with VDJtools, and phylogenetic trees were built with CLCbio workbench. Using coefficient-of-variation modelling across technical triplicates, the study counted a clone as expanded if it had at least 8 unique UMIs. TCRdb trimmed public reads at Q25 via fastp, called clones via MiXCR and kept in-frame beta chains. Merged by CDR3 protein, the rows form single entries marked with the most common genes and DNA. These V and J calls rely on TCRdb rather than the paper's analysis. The sample table holds 50,000 to 70,000 distinct CDR3 sequences, of which less than 5.5% were seen once. The top ten clones comprise less than 8% of the sample.

Sequencing was done on a sample of PBMCs. This receptor was obtained from a man aged 30 to 45 with multiple sclerosis. The V gene is TRBV20-1 and the J gene is TRBJ2-1; the D region possibly corresponds to TRBD2 (6 bases align). The nucleotide sequence reads as follows: TGCAGTGCTCCCAATGGCGGGGCCTACAATGAGCAGTTCTTC. Its translation is CSAPNGGAYNEQFF.